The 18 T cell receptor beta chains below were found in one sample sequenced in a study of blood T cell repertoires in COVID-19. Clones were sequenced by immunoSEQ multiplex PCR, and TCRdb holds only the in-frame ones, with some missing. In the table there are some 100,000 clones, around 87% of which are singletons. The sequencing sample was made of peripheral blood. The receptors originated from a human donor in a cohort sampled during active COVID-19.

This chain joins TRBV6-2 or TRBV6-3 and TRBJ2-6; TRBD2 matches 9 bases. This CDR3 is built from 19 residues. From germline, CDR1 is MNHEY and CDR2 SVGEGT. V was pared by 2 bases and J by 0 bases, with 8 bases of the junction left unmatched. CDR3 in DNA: TGTGCCAGCAGTTACCGAGCGGGGGGCCCGATCTCTGGGGCCAACGTCCTGACTTTC. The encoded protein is CASSYRAGGPISGANVLTF.

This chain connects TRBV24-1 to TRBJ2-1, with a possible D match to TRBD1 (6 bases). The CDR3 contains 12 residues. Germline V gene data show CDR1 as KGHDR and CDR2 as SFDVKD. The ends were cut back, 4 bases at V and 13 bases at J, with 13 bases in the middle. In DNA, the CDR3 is TGTGCCACCAGTGACCCTACGACAGGCCAGTTCTTC. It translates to CATSDPTTGQFF.

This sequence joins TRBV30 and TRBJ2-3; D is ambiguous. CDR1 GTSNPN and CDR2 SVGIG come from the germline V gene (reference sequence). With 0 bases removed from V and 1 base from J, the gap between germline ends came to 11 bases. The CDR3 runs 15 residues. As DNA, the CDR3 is TGTGCCTGGAGTGTGGTCCCGGTGGGCACAGATACGCAGTATTTT. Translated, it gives CAWSVVPVGTDTQYF. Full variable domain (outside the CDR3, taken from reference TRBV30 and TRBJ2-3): SQTIHQWPATLVQPVGSPLSLECTVEGTSNPNLYWYRQAAGRGLQLLFYSVGIGQISSEVPQNLSASRPQDRQFILSSKKLLLSDSGFYLCAWSVVPVGTDTQYFGPGTRLTVL.

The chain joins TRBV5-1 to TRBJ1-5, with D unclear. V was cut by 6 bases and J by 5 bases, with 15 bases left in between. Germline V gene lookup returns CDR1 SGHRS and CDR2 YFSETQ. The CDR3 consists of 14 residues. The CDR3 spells CASTPDGKDQPQHF. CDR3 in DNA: TGCGCCAGCACCCCTGACGGGAAAGATCAGCCCCAGCATTTT. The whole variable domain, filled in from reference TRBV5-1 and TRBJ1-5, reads KAGVTQTPRYLIKTRGQQVTLSCSPISGHRSVSWYQQTPGQGLQFLFEYFSETQRNKGNFPGRFSGRQFSNSRSEMNVSTLELGDSALYLCASTPDGKDQPQHFGDGTRLSIL.

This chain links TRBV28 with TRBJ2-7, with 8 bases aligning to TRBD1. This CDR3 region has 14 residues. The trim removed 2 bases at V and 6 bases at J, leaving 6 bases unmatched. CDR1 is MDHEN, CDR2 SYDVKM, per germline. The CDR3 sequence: CASSLSRGQVEQYF. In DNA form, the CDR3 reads TGTGCCAGCAGTTTAAGCAGGGGGCAGGTCGAGCAGTACTTC.

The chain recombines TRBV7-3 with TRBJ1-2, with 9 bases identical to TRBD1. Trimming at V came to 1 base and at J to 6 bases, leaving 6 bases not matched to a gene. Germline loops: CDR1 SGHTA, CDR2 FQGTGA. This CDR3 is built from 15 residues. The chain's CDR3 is CASSLIGDRVDGYTF. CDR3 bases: TGTGCCAGCAGCTTAATCGGGGACAGGGTGGATGGCTACACCTTC.

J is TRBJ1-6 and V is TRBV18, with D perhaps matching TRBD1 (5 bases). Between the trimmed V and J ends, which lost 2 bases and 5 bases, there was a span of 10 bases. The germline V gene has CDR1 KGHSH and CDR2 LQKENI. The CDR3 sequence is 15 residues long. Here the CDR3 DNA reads TGTGCCAGCTCACCATCAGGGAAGGATAATTCACCCCTCCACTTT. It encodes CASSPSGKDNSPLHF.

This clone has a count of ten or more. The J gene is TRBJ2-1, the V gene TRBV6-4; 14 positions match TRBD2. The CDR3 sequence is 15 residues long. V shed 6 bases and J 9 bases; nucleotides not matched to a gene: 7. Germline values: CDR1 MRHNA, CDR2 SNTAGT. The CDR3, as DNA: TGTGCCAGCAGAGTGACTAGCGGGGGGGTCGGTGAGCAGTTCTTC. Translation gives CASRVTSGGVGEQFF.

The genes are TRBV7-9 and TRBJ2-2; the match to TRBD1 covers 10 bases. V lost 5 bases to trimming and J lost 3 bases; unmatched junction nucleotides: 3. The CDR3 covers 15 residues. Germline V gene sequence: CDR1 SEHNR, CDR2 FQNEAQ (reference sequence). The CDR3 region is CASSPGTGDTGELFF. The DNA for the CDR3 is TGTGCCAGCAGCCCCGGGACAGGGGACACCGGGGAGCTGTTTTTT.

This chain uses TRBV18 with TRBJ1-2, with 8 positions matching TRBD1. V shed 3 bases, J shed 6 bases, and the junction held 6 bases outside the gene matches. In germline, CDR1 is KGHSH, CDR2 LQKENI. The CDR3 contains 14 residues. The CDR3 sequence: CASSPGQAHNGYTF. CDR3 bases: TGTGCCAGCTCACCGGGACAGGCCCATAATGGCTACACCTTC.

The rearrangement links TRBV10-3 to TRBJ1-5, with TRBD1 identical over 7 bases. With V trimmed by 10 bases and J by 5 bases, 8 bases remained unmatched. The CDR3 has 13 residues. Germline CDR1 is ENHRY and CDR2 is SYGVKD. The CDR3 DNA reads TGTGCCAGCCAGGGGGATCCTTATCAGCCCCAGCATTTT. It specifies CASQGDPYQPQHF.

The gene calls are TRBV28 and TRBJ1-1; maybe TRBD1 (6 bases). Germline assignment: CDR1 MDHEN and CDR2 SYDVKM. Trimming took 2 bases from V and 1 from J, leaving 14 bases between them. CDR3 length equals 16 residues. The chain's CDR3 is CASSLINRDANTEAFF. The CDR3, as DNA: TGTGCCAGCAGTTTAATTAACAGGGACGCGAACACTGAAGCTTTCTTT.

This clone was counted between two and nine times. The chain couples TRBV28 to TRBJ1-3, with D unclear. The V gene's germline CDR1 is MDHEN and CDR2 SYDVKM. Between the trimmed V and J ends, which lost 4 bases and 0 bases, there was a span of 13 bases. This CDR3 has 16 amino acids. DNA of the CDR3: TGTGCCAGCAGTTCCCCTGGCGAGGGCTCTGGAAACACCATATATTTT. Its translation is CASSSPGEGSGNTIYF.

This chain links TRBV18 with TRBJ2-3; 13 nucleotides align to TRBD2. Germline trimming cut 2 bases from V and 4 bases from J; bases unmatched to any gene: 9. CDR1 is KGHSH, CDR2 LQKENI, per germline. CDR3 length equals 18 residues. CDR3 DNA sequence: TGTGCCAGCTCACCAGAACTTCGTACTAGCGGGGGGGCAGATACGCAGTATTTT. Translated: CASSPELRTSGGADTQYF.

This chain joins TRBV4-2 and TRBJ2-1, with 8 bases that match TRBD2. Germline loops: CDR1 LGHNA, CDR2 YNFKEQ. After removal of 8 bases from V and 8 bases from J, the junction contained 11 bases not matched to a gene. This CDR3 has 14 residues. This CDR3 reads CASGPQRGMDEQFF. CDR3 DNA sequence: TGTGCCAGCGGTCCTCAGCGGGGGATGGATGAGCAGTTCTTC.

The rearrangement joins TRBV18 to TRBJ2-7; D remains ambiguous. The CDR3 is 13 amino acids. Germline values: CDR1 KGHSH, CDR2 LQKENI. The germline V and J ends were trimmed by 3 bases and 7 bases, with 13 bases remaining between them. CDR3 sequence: CASSPQMGEEQYF. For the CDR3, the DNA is TGTGCCAGCTCACCTCAGATGGGCGAGGAGCAGTACTTC. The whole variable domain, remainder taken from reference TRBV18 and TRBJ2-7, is NAGVMQNPRHLVRRRGQEARLRCSPMKGHSHVYWYRQLPEEGLKFMVYLQKENIIDESGMPKERFSAEFPKEGPSILRIQQVVRGDSAAYFCASSPQMGEEQYFGPGTRLTVT.

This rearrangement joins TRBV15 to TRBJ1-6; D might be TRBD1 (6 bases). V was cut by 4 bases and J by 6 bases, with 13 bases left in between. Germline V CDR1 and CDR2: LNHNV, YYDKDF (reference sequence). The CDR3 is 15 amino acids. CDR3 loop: CATSKDRLPNSPLHF. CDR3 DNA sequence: TGTGCCACCAGCAAGGACAGACTACCTAATTCACCCCTCCACTTT.

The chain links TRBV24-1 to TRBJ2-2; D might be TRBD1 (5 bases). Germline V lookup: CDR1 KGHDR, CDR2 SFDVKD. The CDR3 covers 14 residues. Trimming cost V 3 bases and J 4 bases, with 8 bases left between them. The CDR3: CATSDPGRTGELFF. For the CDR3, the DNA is TGTGCCACCAGTGATCCAGGGCGCACCGGGGAGCTGTTTTTT.